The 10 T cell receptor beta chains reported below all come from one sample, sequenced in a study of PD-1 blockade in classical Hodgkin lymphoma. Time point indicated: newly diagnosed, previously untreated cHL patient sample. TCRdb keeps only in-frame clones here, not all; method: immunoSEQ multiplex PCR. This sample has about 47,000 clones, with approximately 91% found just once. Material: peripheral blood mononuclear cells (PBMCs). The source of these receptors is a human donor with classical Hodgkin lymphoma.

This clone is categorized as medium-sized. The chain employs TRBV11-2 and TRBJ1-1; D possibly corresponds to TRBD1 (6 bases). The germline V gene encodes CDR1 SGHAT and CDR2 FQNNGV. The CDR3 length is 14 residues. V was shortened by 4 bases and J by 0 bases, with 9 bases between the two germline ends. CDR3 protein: CASSSQGMNTEAFF. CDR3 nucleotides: TGTGCCAGCAGCTCACAGGGAATGAACACTGAAGCTTTCTTT.

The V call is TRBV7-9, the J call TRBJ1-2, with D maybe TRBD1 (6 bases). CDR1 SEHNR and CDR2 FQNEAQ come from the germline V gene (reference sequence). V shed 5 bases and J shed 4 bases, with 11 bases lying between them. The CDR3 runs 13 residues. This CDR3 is CASSQGTIYGYTF. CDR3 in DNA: TGTGCCAGCAGCCAGGGGACAATCTATGGCTACACCTTC.

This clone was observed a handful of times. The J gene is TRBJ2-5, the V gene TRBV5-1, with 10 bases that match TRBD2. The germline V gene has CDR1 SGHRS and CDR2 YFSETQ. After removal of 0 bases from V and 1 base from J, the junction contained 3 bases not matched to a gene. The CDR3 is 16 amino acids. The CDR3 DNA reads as TGCGCCAGCAGCTTGGCGGTAGCGGGAGGCCAAGAGACCCAGTACTTC. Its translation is CASSLAVAGGQETQYF.

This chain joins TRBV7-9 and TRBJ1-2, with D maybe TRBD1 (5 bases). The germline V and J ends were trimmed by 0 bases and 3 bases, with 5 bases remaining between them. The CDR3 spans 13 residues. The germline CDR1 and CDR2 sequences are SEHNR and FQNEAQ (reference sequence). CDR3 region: CASSLAQDYGYTF. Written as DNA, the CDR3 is TGTGCCAGCAGCTTAGCACAGGACTATGGCTACACCTTC.

The CDR3 loop is CASSWAALEIYTEAFF. As DNA, the CDR3 is TGTGCCAGCAGTTGGGCCGCTCTCGAAATCTACACTGAAGCTTTCTTT. The chain links TRBV7-8 to TRBJ1-1, with D uncertain. The V and J ends lost 6 bases and 3 bases respectively, with 20 bases between them. The CDR3 length is 16 residues. The germline gives CDR1 SGHVS, CDR2 FQNEAQ.

CDR3 protein: CASREGEWTGELFF. CDR3 in DNA: TGCGCCAGCAGGGAGGGGGAATGGACCGGGGAGCTGTTTTTT. The J gene is TRBJ2-2, the V gene TRBV10-1; D is perhaps TRBD1 or TRBD2 (6 bases each). The CDR3 covers 14 residues. Trimming shortened V by 6 bases and J by 5 bases, and 13 bases separated the two germline ends. Germline V gene lookup returns CDR1 WNHNN and CDR2 SYGVQD (reference sequence).

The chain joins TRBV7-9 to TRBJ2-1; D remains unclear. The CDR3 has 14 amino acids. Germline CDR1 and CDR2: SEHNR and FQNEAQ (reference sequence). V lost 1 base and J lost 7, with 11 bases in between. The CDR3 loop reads CASSLVTLGNEQFF. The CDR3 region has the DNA TGTGCCAGCAGCTTAGTAACCTTGGGGAATGAGCAGTTCTTC.

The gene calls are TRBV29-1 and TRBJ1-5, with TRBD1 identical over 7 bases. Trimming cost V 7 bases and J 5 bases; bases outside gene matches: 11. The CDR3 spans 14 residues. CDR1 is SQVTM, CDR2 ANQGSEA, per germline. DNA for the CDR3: TGCAGCGCCTCGGCCGGGACAGCAGATCAGCCCCAGCATTTT. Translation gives CSASAGTADQPQHF.

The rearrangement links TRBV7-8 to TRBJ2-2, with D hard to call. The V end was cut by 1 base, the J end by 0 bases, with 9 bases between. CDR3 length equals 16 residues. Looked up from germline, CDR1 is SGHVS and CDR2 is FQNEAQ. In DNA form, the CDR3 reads TGTGCCAGCAGCTTAGGACGGGCGGCGAACACCGGGGAGCTGTTTTTT. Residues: CASSLGRAANTGELFF.

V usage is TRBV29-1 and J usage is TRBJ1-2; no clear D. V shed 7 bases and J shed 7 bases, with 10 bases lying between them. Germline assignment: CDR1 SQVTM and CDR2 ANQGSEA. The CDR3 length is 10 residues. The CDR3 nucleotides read TGCAGCGGAGCCAAATCTGGCTACACCTTC. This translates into CSGAKSGYTF.